This T cell receptor beta chain was obtained from a study of early T cells in non-severe SARS-CoV-2 infection (dated by TCRdb to about 2021). About the study as a whole: Bulk RNA from unsorted whole blood was used for TCR sequencing, so alpha and beta chains could not be paired. What the research found in general, with its limitations: VDJdb matching was skewed toward anti-spike CD8 responses and likely underestimated virus-specific expansions by missing private and CD4 specificities.

The method behind the library was 5' RACE. The sequencer listed for this sample is NextSeq 500. The TCR library protocol attached unique molecular identifiers to individual cDNA molecules to correct for sequencing error and PCR bias. TCR alpha and beta chains were both sequenced, and the abundances of alpha and beta sequences in each sample were closely correlated with each other. Per the authors' processing: V gene, J gene and CDR3 annotation of TCR sequences was performed with Decombinator V4. TCRs were defined as expanded if a significant change between any two time points was detected under a Poisson model with p below 0.0001. Abundances of TCRs were expressed as counts per million after normalisation to the total number of TCRs sequenced in each sample. VDJdb, accessed 1 November 2021, was searched for CMV, EBV and SARS-CoV-2 annotated TCRs, with TCRs annotated for multiple antigens excluded. The public sequencing data were trimmed at Q25 with fastp and processed into clonotypes with MiXCR by TCRdb, which kept only in-frame beta chains. Duplicate CDR3 protein sequences are folded into a single record with the most common DNA and genes. For this entry, the V and J calls and clone size follow TCRdb and not the study's own pipeline. The sample has 40,000 to 55,000 distinct CDR3 sequences on record, 12% of them singletons. The top ten clonotypes cover more than 15% of the sample.

A case-control design nested within a healthcare worker cohort in London, UK, was used, with weekly nasopharyngeal swab PCR tests and blood sampling performed. Healthcare workers were recruited during the week of the UK lockdown, between 23 and 31 March 2020, and followed weekly for up to about 15 weeks. As for this clonotype: Its binding antigen is unknown. No base-level quality is on record; no much larger clone is a single base apart.

The receptor's source is an adult who was a healthcare worker with PCR-confirmed SARS-CoV-2 infection or an uninfected control (not recorded which). Material for sequencing was whole blood.

The bases are TGCAGTACCTCCGGGACTAGCGGGATCAATGAGCAGTTCTTC. This encodes CSTSGTSGINEQFF. This receptor chain uses TRBV20-1 and TRBJ2-1, with 13 junctional bases fitting TRBD2. The germline V end is reduced by 8 bases and the J end by 6 bases; junction bases left unmatched: 7. CDR1 DFQATT and CDR2 SNEGSKA were looked up in the germline V gene (reference sequence). From its cysteine to its phenylalanine, the CDR3 spans 14 amino acids. Only the CDR3 portion is preserved as DNA: 42 bases, with reading frame beginning at the first base.